This T cell receptor beta chain was retrieved from a study of blood T cell repertoires in COVID-19. Across the study: COVID-19 samples collected from the United States, Italy and Spain covered acute and convalescent phases. T cells, B-cell-depleted T cells, or PBMCs provided the cDNA or gDNA that served as material.

Trimming removed 2 bases at V and 1 base at J, with 2 bases between. Per the germline V gene, CDR1 is LGHNA and CDR2 is YNFKEQ. This CDR3 is 13 amino acids long. The repertoire was sequenced with immunoSEQ multiplex PCR; TCRdb's copy has only in-frame clones and lacks some. Altogether approximately 220,000 clones are present, less than 90% being singletons, with the ten largest covering under 3%. The V gene is TRBV4-2, the J gene TRBJ2-2; unclear D gene. Sequences were obtained from PBMCs or T cells enriched from blood (not recorded which). The origin of this receptor is a woman in her twenties or thirties who had recovered from COVID-19. CDR3 loop: CASSQRNTGELFF. The CDR3 region has the DNA TGTGCCAGCAGCCAACGGAACACCGGGGAGCTGTTTTTT.